These 2 T cell receptor beta chains were all obtained from the same sample, sequenced in a study of OX40 agonist ivuxolimab in advanced cancers. Clones were read by immunoSEQ multiplex PCR, and TCRdb kept only the in-frame ones, dropping some. The sample includes 77,000 or so clones, around 94% of them seen just once. Sequenced material: CD4+ or CD8+ T cells sorted from blood, taken in a trial of the OX40 agonist ivuxolimab. The source is an adult with an advanced solid tumor such as melanoma, head and neck, liver or kidney cancer.

The chain joins TRBV9 to TRBJ1-1, with TRBD1 identical over 9 bases. Trimming cost V 4 bases and J 4 bases; bases outside gene matches: 5. The germline V gene encodes CDR1 SGDLS and CDR2 YYNGEE. CDR3 size: 14 residues. The CDR3: CASSYRDRVTEAFF. DNA for the CDR3: TGTGCCAGCAGCTACCGGGACAGGGTCACTGAAGCTTTCTTT.

The chain couples TRBV7-9 to TRBJ1-4; no reliable D call. Trimming shortened V by 1 base and J by 2 bases, and 5 bases separated the two germline ends. CDR3 size: 14 residues. Germline loops: CDR1 SEHNR, CDR2 FQNEAQ (reference sequence). The CDR3 loop is CASSLVSTNEKLFF. The CDR3 DNA is TGTGCCAGCAGCTTAGTGTCTACTAATGAAAAACTGTTTTTT.